Listed below are T cell receptor beta chains from one sample, sequenced in a study of blood T cell repertoires in COVID-19. Some clones are missing from TCRdb's copy, which holds only in-frame ones; the method was immunoSEQ multiplex PCR. The sample consists of some 350,000 clones, about 89% of them appearing once. Material for sequencing was peripheral blood. The receptors shown here come from a woman in her 30s with COVID-19, enrolled during active disease. Both conserved end residues are part of each CDR3. Each record gives: D gene, J gene, clone size, CDR3 length, V gene, CDR3 DNA, CDR3 protein. A D gene is named only where the DNA matches it firmly. Clone size is not always given. Where it is, it says once, few, many or a class for expanded clones.

D: -
J: TRBJ1-1
size: -
length: 13
V: TRBV6-5
DNA: TGTGCCAGCTCGAGAGGCCTCGGGACTGAAGCTTTCTTT
CDR3: CASSRGLGTEAFF

D: TRBD1
J: TRBJ2-3
size: -
length: 17
V: TRBV4-1
DNA: TGCGCCAGCAGCCGGGTCAAAGAGACAGGGGCCGGAGATACGCAGTATTTT
CDR3: CASSRVKETGAGDTQYF

D: -
J: TRBJ1-2
size: -
length: 13
V: TRBV6-5
DNA: TGTGCCAGCAGGATACAGGACAACTATGGCTACACCTTC
CDR3: CASRIQDNYGYTF

D: -
J: TRBJ1-5
size: -
length: 15
V: TRBV19
DNA: TGTGCCAGTAGCCGAGGGGAGGGAGGGGATCAGCCCCAGCATTTT
CDR3: CASSRGEGGDQPQHF

D: -
J: TRBJ1-2
size: -
length: 13
V: TRBV28
DNA: TGTGCCAGCAGCCTTGCGGCCCCCTATGGCTACACCTTC
CDR3: CASSLAAPYGYTF

D: TRBD2
J: TRBJ2-2
size: -
length: 19
V: TRBV27
DNA: TGTGCCAGCAGTTTGCGAGGGGCTAGCGGGAGTGGTAGGACCGGGGAGCTGTTTTTT
CDR3: CASSLRGASGSGRTGELFF

D: -
J: TRBJ1-1
size: -
length: 12
V: TRBV19
DNA: TGTGCCAGTAGTATACGTGACAGTGAAGCTTTCTTT
CDR3: CASSIRDSEAFF

D: -
J: TRBJ2-1
size: -
length: 14
V: TRBV4-3
DNA: TGCGCCAGCAGCCAGTCACTACCGCAAGATGAGCAGTTCTTC
CDR3: CASSQSLPQDEQFF

D: -
J: TRBJ2-7
size: -
length: 13
V: TRBV6-5
DNA: TGTGCCAGCAGTACCCCGGGGACCTACGAGCAGTACTTC
CDR3: CASSTPGTYEQYF

D: TRBD1
J: TRBJ2-3
size: few
length: 16
V: TRBV9
DNA: TGTGCCAGCAGCTCATGGGGACAGAACCCGGGAGATACGCAGTATTTT
CDR3: CASSSWGQNPGDTQYF

D: TRBD1
J: TRBJ2-2
size: -
length: 14
V: TRBV11-2
DNA: TGTGCCAGCAGCTTAGGGACAGGGGCCGGGGAGCTGTTTTTT
CDR3: CASSLGTGAGELFF

D: -
J: TRBJ2-2
size: -
length: 15
V: TRBV7-9
DNA: TGTGCCAGCAGCTGGGACACGGCGAACACCGGGGAGCTGTTTTTT
CDR3: CASSWDTANTGELFF

D: TRBD2
J: TRBJ2-3
size: -
length: 15
V: TRBV27
DNA: TGTGCCAGCAGTTTATTTGCGGGGGGGTCGTATACGCAGTATTTT
CDR3: CASSLFAGGSYTQYF

D: TRBD2
J: TRBJ2-1
size: -
length: 15
V: TRBV5-4
DNA: TGTGCCAGCAGCTCCCGGGAGGGGCGGATCAATGAGCAGTTCTTC
CDR3: CASSSREGRINEQFF

D: TRBD1
J: TRBJ1-1
size: -
length: 15
V: TRBV10-3
DNA: TGTGCCATCAGCGACAGGGCGCCATGGAACACTGAAGCTTTCTTT
CDR3: CAISDRAPWNTEAFF

D: TRBD1
J: TRBJ2-5
size: -
length: 14
V: TRBV5-5
DNA: TGTGCCAGCAGCTTGGAGGGACAGAAAGAGACCCAGTACTTC
CDR3: CASSLEGQKETQYF

D: -
J: TRBJ1-5
size: -
length: 14
V: TRBV6-6
DNA: TGTGCCAGCAGTCTCGGACAGAGCAATCAGCCCCAGCATTTT
CDR3: CASSLGQSNQPQHF

D: TRBD1
J: TRBJ2-2
size: -
length: 14
V: TRBV19
DNA: TGTGCCAGTAGACCGGGACAGGGCGGCGGGGAGCTGTTTTTT
CDR3: CASRPGQGGGELFF

D: TRBD1
J: TRBJ2-1
size: -
length: 15
V: TRBV5-4
DNA: TGTGCCAGCAGCCCCATTGGGACAGGGGGGCATGAGCAGTTCTTC
CDR3: CASSPIGTGGHEQFF

D: -
J: TRBJ2-2
size: -
length: 14
V: TRBV5-8
DNA: TGTGCCAGCAGCTTTAGGGAGTGGCCCGGGGAGCTGTTTTTT
CDR3: CASSFREWPGELFF

D: TRBD1
J: TRBJ1-4
size: -
length: 13
V: TRBV7-8
DNA: TGTGCCAGCAGGGACAGGGGGCAAAAAAAACTGTTTTTT
CDR3: CASRDRGQKKLFF

D: -
J: TRBJ1-2
size: -
length: 14
V: TRBV19
DNA: TGTGCCAGTACCCTGTCAGGGGTTACCTATGGCTACACCTTC
CDR3: CASTLSGVTYGYTF

D: TRBD1
J: TRBJ1-5
size: -
length: 20
V: TRBV7-8
DNA: TGTGCCAGCAGCTTAGGAGTGGCAGGGGGGAGTATGGCGCTTAATCAGCCCCAGCATTTT
CDR3: CASSLGVAGGSMALNQPQHF

D: TRBD2
J: TRBJ2-5
size: -
length: 18
V: TRBV19
DNA: TGTGCCAGTAGTATAATAGCGGGGGGGCCACTTGGTTCAGAGACCCAGTACTTC
CDR3: CASSIIAGGPLGSETQYF

D: -
J: TRBJ2-1
size: -
length: 15
V: TRBV11-2
DNA: TGTGCCAGCAGCGCTGACACTGGTCTCTTCAATGAGCAGTTCTTC
CDR3: CASSADTGLFNEQFF

D: -
J: TRBJ2-3
size: -
length: 12
V: TRBV28
DNA: TGTGCCACCATTACAGGTTCGGATACGCAGTATTTT
CDR3: CATITGSDTQYF

D: -
J: TRBJ1-2
size: once
length: 18
V: TRBV11-3
DNA: TGTGCCAGCAGCCGCCTTAGGGGAATAGTTTCGTCTAACTATGGCTACACCTTC
CDR3: CASSRLRGIVSSNYGYTF

D: -
J: TRBJ2-3
size: -
length: 14
V: TRBV7-9
DNA: TGTGCCAGCAGCCCTCCCGGGAGCACAGATACGCAGTATTTT
CDR3: CASSPPGSTDTQYF

D: -
J: TRBJ2-3
size: -
length: 15
V: TRBV4-1
DNA: TGCGCCAGCAGCCGGTGGGCTAGCGGCACAGATACGCAGTATTTT
CDR3: CASSRWASGTDTQYF

D: -
J: TRBJ1-2
size: -
length: 15
V: TRBV11-2
DNA: TGTGCCAGCAGCTTAGATTGGGCCAGGAACTATGGCTACACCTTC
CDR3: CASSLDWARNYGYTF

D: -
J: TRBJ2-7
size: -
length: 12
V: TRBV2
DNA: TGTGCCAGCAGCCCAGGATCCTACGAGCAGTACTTC
CDR3: CASSPGSYEQYF

D: -
J: TRBJ1-5
size: -
length: 14
V: TRBV15
DNA: TGTGCCACCAAGGGGGGGCAGGTCAATCAGCCCCAGCATTTT
CDR3: CATKGGQVNQPQHF

D: TRBD2
J: TRBJ2-3
size: -
length: 14
V: TRBV19
DNA: TGTGCCAGTAGGACAGCGGGAGGTACAGATACGCAGTATTTT
CDR3: CASRTAGGTDTQYF

D: -
J: TRBJ2-7
size: -
length: 16
V: TRBV3-1/TRBV3-2
DNA: TGTGCCAGCAGCCAAGATAGAGGAGGGGCTCTGGGCGAGCAGTACTTC
CDR3: CASSQDRGGALGEQYF

D: TRBD1
J: TRBJ2-1
size: few
length: 19
V: TRBV19
DNA: TGTGCCACCTCCAACCGGGACAGGGGGCTTCTTAGCTCCTACAATGAGCAGTTCTTC
CDR3: CATSNRDRGLLSSYNEQFF

D: -
J: TRBJ2-5
size: few
length: 14
V: TRBV5-5
DNA: TGTGCCAGCAGCTTGGACAGCAGCCAAGAGACCCAGTACTTC
CDR3: CASSLDSSQETQYF

D: -
J: TRBJ2-7
size: -
length: 14
V: TRBV5-6
DNA: TGTGCCAGCAGTCGGGGGAGCAGAACCTACGAGCAGTACTTC
CDR3: CASSRGSRTYEQYF

D: -
J: TRBJ2-1
size: once
length: 15
V: TRBV6-1
DNA: TGTGCCAGCAGTGAAGGGCTAGGAGTTCCAAATGAGCAGTTCTTC
CDR3: CASSEGLGVPNEQFF

D: TRBD2
J: TRBJ2-7
size: -
length: 15
V: TRBV7-2
DNA: TGTGCCAGCAGCCTACTAGCGGGGGGGGCCTACGAGCAGTACTTC
CDR3: CASSLLAGGAYEQYF

D: TRBD2
J: TRBJ2-3
size: -
length: 16
V: TRBV28
DNA: TGTGCCAGCACCCTCAGCGGGAGGGCAGGGACAGATACGCAGTATTTT
CDR3: CASTLSGRAGTDTQYF

D: -
J: TRBJ2-6
size: -
length: 18
V: TRBV6-1
DNA: TGTGCCAGCAGTGGGACGGAGGGGGCTCGCTCTGGGGCCAACGTCCTGACTTTC
CDR3: CASSGTEGARSGANVLTF

D: TRBD1
J: TRBJ1-4
size: -
length: 15
V: TRBV27
DNA: TGTGCCAGCAGTTTATATAGGGACAGGGTAGAAAAACTGTTTTTT
CDR3: CASSLYRDRVEKLFF

D: TRBD2
J: TRBJ2-7
size: few
length: 12
V: TRBV5-6
DNA: TGTGCCAGCAGTTACCGGGGGGGCGAGCAGTACTTC
CDR3: CASSYRGGEQYF

D: -
J: TRBJ1-1
size: -
length: 13
V: TRBV7-9
DNA: TGTGCCAGCAGCGGAGGCTTGAACACTGAAGCTTTCTTT
CDR3: CASSGGLNTEAFF

D: TRBD1
J: TRBJ2-1
size: -
length: 15
V: TRBV10-1
DNA: TGCGCCAGCAGCCCGGACAGGAGCTCCTACAATGAGCAGTTCTTC
CDR3: CASSPDRSSYNEQFF